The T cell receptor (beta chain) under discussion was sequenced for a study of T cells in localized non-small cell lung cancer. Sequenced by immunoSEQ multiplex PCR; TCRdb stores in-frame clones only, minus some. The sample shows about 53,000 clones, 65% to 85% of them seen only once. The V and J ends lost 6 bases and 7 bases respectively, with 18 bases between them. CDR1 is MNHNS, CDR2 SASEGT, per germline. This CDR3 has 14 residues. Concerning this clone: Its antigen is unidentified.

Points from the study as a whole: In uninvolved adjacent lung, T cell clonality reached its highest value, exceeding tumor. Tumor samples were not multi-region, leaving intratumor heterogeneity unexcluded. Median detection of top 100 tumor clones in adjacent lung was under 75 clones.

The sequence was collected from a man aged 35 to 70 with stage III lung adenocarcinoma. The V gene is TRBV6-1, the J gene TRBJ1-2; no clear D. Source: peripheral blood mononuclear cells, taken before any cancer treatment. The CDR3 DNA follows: TGTGCCAGCAGAGATCCGGGAGCCAATTTTGGCTACACCTTC. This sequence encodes CASRDPGANFGYTF.